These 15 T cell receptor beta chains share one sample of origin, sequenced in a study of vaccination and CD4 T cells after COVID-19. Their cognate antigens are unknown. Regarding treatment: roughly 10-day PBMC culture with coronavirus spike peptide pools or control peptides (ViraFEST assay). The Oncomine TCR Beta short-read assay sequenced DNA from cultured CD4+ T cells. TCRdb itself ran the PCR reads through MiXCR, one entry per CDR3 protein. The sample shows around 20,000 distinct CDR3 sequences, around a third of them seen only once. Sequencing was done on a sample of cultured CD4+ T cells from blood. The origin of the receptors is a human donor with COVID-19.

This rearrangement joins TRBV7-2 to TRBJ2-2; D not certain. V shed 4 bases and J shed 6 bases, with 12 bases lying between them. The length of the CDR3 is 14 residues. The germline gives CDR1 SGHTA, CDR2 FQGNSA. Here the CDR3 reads CASSSLHGPGELFF. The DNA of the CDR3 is TGTGCCAGCAGCTCTCTACACGGCCCCGGGGAGCTGTTTTTT.

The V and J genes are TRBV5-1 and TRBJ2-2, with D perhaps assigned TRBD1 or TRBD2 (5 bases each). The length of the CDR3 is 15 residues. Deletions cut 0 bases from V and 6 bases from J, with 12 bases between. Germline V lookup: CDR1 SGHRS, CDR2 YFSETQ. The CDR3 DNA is TGCGCCAGCAGCTTGGTTCCAGGGAGTGCCGGGGAGCTGTTTTTT. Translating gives CASSLVPGSAGELFF.

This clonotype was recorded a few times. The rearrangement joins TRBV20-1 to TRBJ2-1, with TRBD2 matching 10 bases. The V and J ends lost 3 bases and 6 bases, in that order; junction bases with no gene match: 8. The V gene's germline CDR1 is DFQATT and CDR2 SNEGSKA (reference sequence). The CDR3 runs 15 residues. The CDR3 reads CSARVSGGAANEQFF. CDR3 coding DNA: TGCAGTGCTAGGGTCAGCGGGGGGGCTGCCAATGAGCAGTTCTTC.

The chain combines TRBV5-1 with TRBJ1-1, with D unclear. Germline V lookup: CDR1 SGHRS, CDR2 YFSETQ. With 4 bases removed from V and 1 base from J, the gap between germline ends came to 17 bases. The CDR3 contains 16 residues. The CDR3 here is CASSPANSDENTEAFF. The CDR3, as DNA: TGCGCCAGCAGCCCGGCGAACAGCGACGAGAACACTGAAGCTTTCTTT.

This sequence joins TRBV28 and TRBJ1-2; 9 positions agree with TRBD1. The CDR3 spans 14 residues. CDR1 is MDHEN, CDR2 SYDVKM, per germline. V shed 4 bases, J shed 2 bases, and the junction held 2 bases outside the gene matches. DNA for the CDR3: TGTGCCAGCAGTTCCGGGACAGGGAACTATGGCTACACCTTC. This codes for CASSSGTGNYGYTF.

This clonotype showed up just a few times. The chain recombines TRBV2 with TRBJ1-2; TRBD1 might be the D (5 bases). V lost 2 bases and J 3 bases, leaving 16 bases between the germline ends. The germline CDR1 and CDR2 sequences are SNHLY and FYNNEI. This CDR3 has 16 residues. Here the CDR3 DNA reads TGTGCCAGCAGTGAAATCCGCGGGGCCGGAGACTATGGCTACACCTTC. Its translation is CASSEIRGAGDYGYTF.

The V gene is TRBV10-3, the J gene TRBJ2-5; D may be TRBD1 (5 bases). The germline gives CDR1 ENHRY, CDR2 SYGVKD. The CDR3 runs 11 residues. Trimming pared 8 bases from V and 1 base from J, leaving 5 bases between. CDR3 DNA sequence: TGTGCCATCGGGGCCCAAGAGACCCAGTACTTC. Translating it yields CAIGAQETQYF.

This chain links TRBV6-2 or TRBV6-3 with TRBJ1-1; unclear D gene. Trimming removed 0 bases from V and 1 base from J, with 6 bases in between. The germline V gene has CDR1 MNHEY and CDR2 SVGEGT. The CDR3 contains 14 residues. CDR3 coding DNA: TGTGCCAGCAGTTACTCGAACAAGAACACTGAAGCTTTCTTT. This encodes CASSYSNKNTEAFF.

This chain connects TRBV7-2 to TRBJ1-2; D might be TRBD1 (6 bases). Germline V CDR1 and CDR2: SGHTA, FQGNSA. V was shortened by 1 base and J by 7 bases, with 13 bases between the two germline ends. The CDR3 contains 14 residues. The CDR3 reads CASSLDGGAFGYTF. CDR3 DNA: TGTGCCAGCAGCTTAGATGGGGGCGCATTTGGCTACACCTTC.

The CDR3 nucleotides read TGTGCCAGCAGATACCCCAAGGGGCGGGGGCCCCACACCGGGGAGCTGTTTTTT. Translating it yields CASRYPKGRGPHTGELFF. The genes are TRBV6-5 and TRBJ2-2, with D possibly matching TRBD2 (7 bases). V dropped 6 bases and J dropped 3 bases, with 23 bases sitting between them. The germline gives CDR1 MNHEY, CDR2 SVGAGI. This CDR3 has 18 residues.

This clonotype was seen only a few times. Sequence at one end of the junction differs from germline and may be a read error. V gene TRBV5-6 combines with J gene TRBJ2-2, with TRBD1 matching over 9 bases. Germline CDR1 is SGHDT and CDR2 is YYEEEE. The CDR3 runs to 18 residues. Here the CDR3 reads CASSFAGTGPGATGELFF. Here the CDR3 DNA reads TGTGCCAGCAGCTTTGCCGGGACAGGGCCAGGGGCTACCGGGGAGTTGTTTTTT.

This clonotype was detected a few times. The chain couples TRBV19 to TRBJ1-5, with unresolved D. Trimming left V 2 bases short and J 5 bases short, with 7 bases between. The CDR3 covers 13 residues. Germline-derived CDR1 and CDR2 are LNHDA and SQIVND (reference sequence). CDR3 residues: CASSITADQPQHF. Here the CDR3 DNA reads TGTGCCAGTAGTATAACCGCGGATCAGCCCCAGCATTTT.

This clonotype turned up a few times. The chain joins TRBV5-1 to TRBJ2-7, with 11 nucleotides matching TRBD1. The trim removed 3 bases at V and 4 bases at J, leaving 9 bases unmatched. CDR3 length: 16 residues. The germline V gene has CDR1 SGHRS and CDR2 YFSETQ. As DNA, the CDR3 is TGCGCCAGCAGCTCCAGGTCGGGGACAGGGGGGTACGAGCAGTACTTC. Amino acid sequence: CASSSRSGTGGYEQYF. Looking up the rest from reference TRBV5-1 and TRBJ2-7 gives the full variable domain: KAGVTQTPRYLIKTRGQQVTLSCSPISGHRSVSWYQQTPGQGLQFLFEYFSETQRNKGNFPGRFSGRQFSNSRSEMNVSTLELGDSALYLCASSSRSGTGGYEQYFGPGTRLTVT.

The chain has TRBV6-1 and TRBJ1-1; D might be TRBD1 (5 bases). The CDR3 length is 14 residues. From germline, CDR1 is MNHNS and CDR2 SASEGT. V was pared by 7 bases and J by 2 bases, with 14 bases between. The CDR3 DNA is TGTGCCAGCACTGATTTAGGGGCTAACACTGAAGCTTTCTTT. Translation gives CASTDLGANTEAFF.

The CDR3 DNA is TGTGCCAGCAGTAATAGCGGTAGCTCCTACAATGAGCAGTTCTTC. Its protein product is CASSNSGSSYNEQFF. The chain couples TRBV9 to TRBJ2-1; D perhaps matches TRBD2 (6 bases). The V end lost 5 bases, the J end lost 0 bases, and 12 bases lay between the germline ends. CDR3 length equals 15 residues. Per the germline V gene, CDR1 is SGDLS and CDR2 is YYNGEE.